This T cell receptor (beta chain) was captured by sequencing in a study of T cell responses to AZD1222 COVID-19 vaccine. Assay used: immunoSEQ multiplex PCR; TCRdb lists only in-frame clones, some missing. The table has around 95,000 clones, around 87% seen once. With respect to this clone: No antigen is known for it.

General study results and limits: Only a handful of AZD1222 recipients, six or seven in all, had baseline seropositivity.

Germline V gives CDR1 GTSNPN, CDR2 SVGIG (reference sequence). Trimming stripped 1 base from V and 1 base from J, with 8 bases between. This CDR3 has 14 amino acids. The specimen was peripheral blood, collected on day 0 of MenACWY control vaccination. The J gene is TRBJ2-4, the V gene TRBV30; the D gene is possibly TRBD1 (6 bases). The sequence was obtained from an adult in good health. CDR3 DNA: TGTGCCTGGAGTGATGACAGGGCCAAAAACATTCAGTACTTC. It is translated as CAWSDDRAKNIQYF. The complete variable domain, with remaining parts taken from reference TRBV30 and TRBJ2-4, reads SQTIHQWPATLVQPVGSPLSLECTVEGTSNPNLYWYRQAAGRGLQLLFYSVGIGQISSEVPQNLSASRPQDRQFILSSKKLLLSDSGFYLCAWSDDRAKNIQYFGAGTRLSVL.